This T cell receptor beta chain stems from a study of human T cells and chemical hapten exposure. Individual cDNA molecules had unique molecular identifiers attached to them by the library. TCRdb redid the calling of the 5' RACE reads with MiXCR, one entry per CDR3 protein. The repertoire consists of approximately 81,000 distinct CDR3 sequences, with 7% to 8% occurring once and the leading ten covering under 2.5%. The junction had 4 bases not matched to a gene; V was cut back by 4 bases and J by 2 bases. The CDR3 runs 15 residues. The germline V gene encodes CDR1 SGHVS and CDR2 FNYEAQ. From whole blood left unfractionated, total RNA was extracted.

This chain joins TRBV7-6 and TRBJ2-2; TRBD1 aligns across 7 bases. The TCR comes from a male donor in good health. CDR3 coding DNA: TGTGCCAGCAGCTCCGGGACAGCTAACACCGGGGAGCTGTTTTTT. It is translated as CASSSGTANTGELFF.